These 25 T cell receptor beta chains came from one sample sequenced in a study of shared T cell receptors in the human thymus. The data were produced by immunoSEQ multiplex PCR, yet TCRdb's version contains in-frame clones alone and is incomplete. The repertoire holds 700,000 or so clones, with approximately 85% as singletons. This sample also belongs to another study, concerning human thymus T cells.

The sequencing sample was made of thymocytes. The receptor set was obtained from a girl less than two years old with a congenital heart defect.

The rearrangement links TRBV5-6 to TRBJ2-4; 8 bases are a match to TRBD1. The germline V gene has CDR1 SGHDT and CDR2 YYEEEE. The CDR3 is 15 amino acids. With 0 bases clipped from V and 8 bases from J, the junction kept 7 bases outside the gene matches. The CDR3 DNA sequence: TGTGCCAGCAGCTTGGAAGGGACAGGTGGAGACATTCAGTACTTC. Protein: CASSLEGTGGDIQYF.

This chain uses TRBV6-5 with TRBJ2-1, with TRBD2 matching over 8 bases. J gave up 5 bases and V 0 bases, and 6 bases lay outside the gene matches. The CDR3 extends over 16 amino acids. Germline-derived CDR1 and CDR2 are MNHEY and SVGAGI. As DNA, the CDR3 is TGTGCCAGCAGTTACTCGTGGCGGGGGGCCAACAATGAGCAGTTCTTC. Protein sequence: CASSYSWRGANNEQFF.

The chain couples TRBV2 to TRBJ2-1, with 9 bases fitting TRBD2. Germline V lookup: CDR1 SNHLY, CDR2 FYNNEI. The CDR3 contains 15 residues. V shed 4 bases, J shed 7 bases, and the junction held 8 bases outside the gene matches. Written as DNA, the CDR3 is TGTGCCAGCAGTGTGCGGGCGGGGGGGCGGAATGAGCAGTTCTTC. Translating gives CASSVRAGGRNEQFF.

CDR3 sequence (DNA): TGTGCCAGCGGCCAGGGGGATGGCTACACCTTC. It specifies CASGQGDGYTF. This chain joins TRBV2 and TRBJ1-2, with TRBD1 identical over 7 bases. V dropped 8 bases and J dropped 6; count of bases not matched to a gene: 3. This CDR3 spans 11 amino acids. CDR1 SNHLY and CDR2 FYNNEI come from the germline V gene.

This chain uses TRBV5-6 with TRBJ1-1, with TRBD1 matching over 8 bases. Germline V gives CDR1 SGHDT, CDR2 YYEEEE. The CDR3 totals 19 residues. The trim removed 0 bases at V and 5 bases at J, leaving 18 bases unmatched. The CDR3 loop reads CASSLAKHEDREKVTEAFF. The CDR3, as DNA: TGTGCCAGCAGCTTGGCCAAGCACGAGGACAGGGAAAAAGTAACTGAAGCTTTCTTT.

The J gene is TRBJ1-4, the V gene TRBV5-1, with D possibly TRBD1 on 5 matching bases. CDR3 length: 15 amino acids. Per germline, CDR1 SGHRS and CDR2 YFSETQ. Trimming cost V 4 bases and J 2 bases, with 12 bases left between them. The DNA of the CDR3 is TGCGCCAGCAGCGCCAGACAGTCGACTAATGAAAAACTGTTTTTT. Translated, it gives CASSARQSTNEKLFF.

The chain recombines TRBV10-1 with TRBJ2-7; 11 positions agree with TRBD2. With V trimmed by 3 bases and J by 0 bases, 10 bases remained unmatched. The CDR3 is 18 amino acids. Germline V gives CDR1 WNHNN, CDR2 SYGVQD (reference sequence). The CDR3: CASSDFGIAGGNSYEQYF. Written as DNA, the CDR3 is TGCGCCAGCAGTGACTTTGGAATAGCGGGGGGGAACTCCTACGAGCAGTACTTC.

This chain connects TRBV19 to TRBJ2-7, with D tentatively TRBD1 (6 bases). V gave up 5 bases and J gave up 1 base, with 21 bases separating them. The CDR3 extends over 17 amino acids. Germline V gives CDR1 LNHDA, CDR2 SQIVND (reference sequence). The CDR3 nucleotides are TGTGCCAGTAGTGTGACAGGAATTCGGGTCGCGTCCTACGAGCAGTACTTC. It translates to CASSVTGIRVASYEQYF.

The rearrangement uses TRBV7-9 and TRBJ1-5, with D perhaps matching TRBD1 (5 bases). The CDR3 is made up of 14 amino acids. CDR1 is SEHNR and CDR2 is FQNEAQ in the germline V gene (reference sequence). Trimming took off 4 bases at V and 7 bases at J, with 14 bases between the two ends. The CDR3 sequence is CASSWAGREQPQHF. As DNA, the CDR3 is TGTGCCAGCAGCTGGGCAGGGAGGGAGCAGCCCCAGCATTTT.

CDR3 sequence (DNA): TGTGCCAGCAGCTTCACAAGGAACACTGAAGCTTTCTTT. Residues: CASSFTRNTEAFF. V gene TRBV7-6 combines with J gene TRBJ1-1; D is undetermined. V gave up 3 bases and J gave up 1 base, with 6 bases separating them. The CDR3 is 13 residues long. The germline CDR1 and CDR2 sequences are SGHVS and FNYEAQ.

The V and J genes are TRBV2 and TRBJ2-3; D might be TRBD2 (5 bases). CDR1 is SNHLY, CDR2 FYNNEI, per germline. V lost 7 bases and J lost 9, with 8 bases in between. The CDR3 length is 10 residues. In DNA form, the CDR3 reads TGTGCCAGCATTGGGAGAACGCAGTATTTT. It yields the protein CASIGRTQYF.

The genes are TRBV9 and TRBJ2-5, with 7 bases lining up with TRBD1. The CDR3 contains 15 residues. CDR1 and CDR2 (germline): SGDLS, YYNGEE. Germline trimming cut 5 bases from V and 4 bases from J; bases unmatched to any gene: 11. CDR3 loop: CASSAHRGRGETQYF. The CDR3 DNA sequence: TGTGCCAGCAGTGCCCACAGGGGAAGGGGAGAGACCCAGTACTTC. Supplemented by reference TRBV9 and TRBJ2-5, the full variable domain reads DSGVTQTPKHLITATGQRVTLRCSPRSGDLSVYWYQQSLDQGLQFLIQYYNGEERAKGNILERFSAQQFPDLHSELNLSSLELGDSALYFCASSAHRGRGETQYFGPGTRLLVL.

The V call is TRBV27, the J call TRBJ2-3; 11 bases are a match to TRBD1. CDR1 and CDR2 (germline): MNHEY, SMNVEV (reference sequence). The trim removed 5 bases at V and 5 bases at J, leaving 9 bases unmatched. CDR3 length: 16 amino acids. CDR3 region: CASSLVGGTGGDTQYF. In nucleotides, the CDR3 is TGTGCCAGCAGTCTAGTCGGCGGGACAGGGGGAGATACGCAGTATTTT.

The V call is TRBV5-6, the J call TRBJ1-1; D is perhaps TRBD1 (6 bases). Trimming removed 5 bases from V and 6 bases from J, with 17 bases in between. Germline CDR1 reads SGHDT; CDR2 reads YYEEEE. CDR3 length equals 14 residues. This chain's CDR3 is CASSLLRGGAEAFF. The CDR3 coding sequence is TGTGCCAGCAGTCTCTTAAGGGGGGGGGCTGAAGCTTTCTTT.

In this sample, this clone turned up once. The sample carries other DNA sequences with the same CDR3. The gene calls are TRBV6-1 and TRBJ2-2; no firm D call. Trimming cost V 9 bases and J 0 bases, with 14 bases left between them. The CDR3 is 15 residues long. Germline V gives CDR1 MNHNS, CDR2 SASEGT. The CDR3 loop is CASFMGSPNTGELFF. Written as DNA, the CDR3 is TGTGCCAGTTTCATGGGCAGTCCGAACACCGGGGAGCTGTTTTTT.

Here the CDR3 DNA reads TGTGCCAGCAGCGTAGGGGTACAGGGGGCCCCCACTGAAGCTTTCTTT. As protein: CASSVGVQGAPTEAFF. The chain couples TRBV9 to TRBJ1-1; 9 nucleotides line up with TRBD1. CDR3 length: 16 amino acids. In germline, CDR1 is SGDLS, CDR2 YYNGEE. The V segment lost 0 bases and the J segment 4 bases; nucleotides outside the gene matches: 7.

This chain joins TRBV7-9 and TRBJ2-7, with 9 bases lining up with TRBD1. The CDR3 runs 16 residues. With V trimmed by 3 bases and J by 2 bases, 8 bases remained unmatched. Germline CDR1 reads SEHNR; CDR2 reads FQNEAQ (reference sequence). The CDR3 DNA reads as TGTGCCAGCAGCTTGCCAGGACAGGGGTCCCCCTACGAGCAGTACTTC. Translation: CASSLPGQGSPYEQYF.

The chain is built from TRBV5-6 and TRBJ1-2, with D perhaps matching TRBD1 (6 bases). Trimming took 4 bases from V and 0 from J, leaving 10 bases between them. The germline V gene has CDR1 SGHDT and CDR2 YYEEEE. The length of the CDR3 is 14 residues. CDR3 protein: CASSDRRTNYGYTF. The CDR3 region has the DNA TGTGCCAGCAGCGACAGGAGAACTAACTATGGCTACACCTTC. The full variable domain, its missing parts supplied by reference TRBV5-6 and TRBJ1-2, is DAGVTQSPTHLIKTRGQQVTLRCSPKSGHDTVSWYQQALGQGPQFIFQYYEEEERQRGNFPDRFSGHQFPNYSSELNVNALLLGDSALYLCASSDRRTNYGYTFGSGTRLTVV.

The chain has TRBV7-6 and TRBJ1-4, with 8 bases fitting TRBD1. Germline trimming cut 6 bases from V and 2 bases from J; bases unmatched to any gene: 5. The CDR3 has 15 residues. Germline V lookup: CDR1 SGHVS, CDR2 FNYEAQ. The DNA for the CDR3 is TGTGCCAGCAGGAAGGACAGGGTCACTAATGAAAAACTGTTTTTT. This sequence encodes CASRKDRVTNEKLFF.

In DNA form, the CDR3 reads TGTGCCAGCAGTTCCCCTTCACGGGGGGGCTCTGAGACCCAGTACTTC. This encodes CASSSPSRGGSETQYF. The rearrangement uses TRBV6-5 and TRBJ2-5; 8 bases agree with TRBD2. Germline V lookup: CDR1 MNHEY, CDR2 SVGAGI. V dropped 4 bases and J dropped 5; count of bases not matched to a gene: 12. This CDR3 is 16 amino acids long.

The gene calls are TRBV4-1 and TRBJ2-1; TRBD1 aligns across 7 bases. This CDR3 spans 15 amino acids. Germline CDR1 MGHRA, CDR2 YSYEKL. V dropped 5 bases and J dropped 5; count of bases not matched to a gene: 9. The CDR3 region has the DNA TGCGCCAGCAGCTTTTGGGGGACAGCTGACAATGAGCAGTTCTTC. Protein: CASSFWGTADNEQFF.

This clone was recorded only once. This chain uses TRBV9 with TRBJ1-2; D is unclear. V shed 3 bases and J shed 6 bases, with 18 bases lying between them. The germline V gene encodes CDR1 SGDLS and CDR2 YYNGEE. This CDR3 has 15 amino acids. CDR3 bases: TGTGCCAGCAGCGGACGATATGCGGTGAGTGATGGCTACACCTTC. Its translation: CASSGRYAVSDGYTF.

The chain has TRBV5-6 and TRBJ2-5; 12 bases match TRBD2. Near its end, the DNA agrees better with TRBJ2-7, so the J call may be wrong. The germline V gene encodes CDR1 SGHDT and CDR2 YYEEEE. This CDR3 comprises 16 residues. The CDR3, as DNA: TGTGCCAGCAGCTTGAAAGGACTAGCGGGATCCTACGAGCAGTACTTC. It encodes CASSLKGLAGSYEQYF.

As concerns this clone: The identical CDR3 is also encoded by other nucleotide sequences in the sample. The chain has TRBV7-6 and TRBJ1-6; TRBD1 is a possible D gene (6 bases). CDR3 size: 14 residues. The germline V gene encodes CDR1 SGHVS and CDR2 FNYEAQ. V lost 8 bases and J lost 7, with 15 bases in between. CDR3 sequence reads: CASGRQETNSPLHF. In nucleotides, the CDR3 is TGTGCCAGCGGGAGACAGGAGACAAATTCACCCCTCCACTTT.

The CDR3 DNA reads as TGTGCCAGCAGACAAGGACTAGCGGGGGTACTACAAGAGACCCAGTACTTC. This translates into CASRQGLAGVLQETQYF. The rearrangement uses TRBV11-2 and TRBJ2-5; 13 bases map to TRBD2. Germline V CDR1 and CDR2: SGHAT, FQNNGV. The CDR3 is made up of 17 amino acids. Trimming at V came to 6 bases and at J to 2 bases, leaving 9 bases not matched to a gene.